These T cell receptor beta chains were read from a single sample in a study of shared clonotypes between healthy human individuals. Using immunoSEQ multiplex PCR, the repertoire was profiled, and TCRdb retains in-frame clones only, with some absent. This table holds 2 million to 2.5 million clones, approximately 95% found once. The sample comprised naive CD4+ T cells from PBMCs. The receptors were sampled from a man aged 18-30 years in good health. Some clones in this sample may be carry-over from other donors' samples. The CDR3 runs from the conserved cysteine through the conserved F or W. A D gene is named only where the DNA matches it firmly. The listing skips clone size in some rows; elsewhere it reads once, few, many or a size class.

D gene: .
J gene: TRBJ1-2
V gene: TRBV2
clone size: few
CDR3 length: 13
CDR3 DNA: TGTGCCAGCAGAGAGGACAGAAACTATGGCTACACCTTC
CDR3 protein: CASREDRNYGYTF

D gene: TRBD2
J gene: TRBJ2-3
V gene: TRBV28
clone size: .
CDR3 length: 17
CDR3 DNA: TGTGCCAGCACCCCCGGCGGGACTAGCGGCCTCACAGATACGCAGTATTTT
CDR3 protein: CASTPGGTSGLTDTQYF

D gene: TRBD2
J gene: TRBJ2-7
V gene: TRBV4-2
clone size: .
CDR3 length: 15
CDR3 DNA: TGTGCCAGCAGCCAAGATCTAGCGGACGCCTACGAGCAGTACTTC
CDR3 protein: CASSQDLADAYEQYF

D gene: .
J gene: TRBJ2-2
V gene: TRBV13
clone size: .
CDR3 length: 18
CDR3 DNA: TGTGCCAGCAGCTTAGATCGATTAGGTGGGAGCGGCACCGGGGAGCTGTTTTTT
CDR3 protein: CASSLDRLGGSGTGELFF

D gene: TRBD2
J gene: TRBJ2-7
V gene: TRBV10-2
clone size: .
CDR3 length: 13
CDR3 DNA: TGCGCCAGCAGTGAAGGGACTACCTACGAGCAGTACTTC
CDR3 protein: CASSEGTTYEQYF

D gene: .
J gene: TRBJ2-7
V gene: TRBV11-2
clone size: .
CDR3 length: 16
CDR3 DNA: TGTGCCAGCAGTCGCCAGAGGACAGTGGGCTCGGGCGAGCAGTACTTC
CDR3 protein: CASSRQRTVGSGEQYF

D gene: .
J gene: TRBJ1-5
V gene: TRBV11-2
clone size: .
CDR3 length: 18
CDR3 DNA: TGTGCCAGCAGCTTAGAGGGCACAGGTGATAATAGCAATCAGCCCCAGCATTTT
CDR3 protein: CASSLEGTGDNSNQPQHF

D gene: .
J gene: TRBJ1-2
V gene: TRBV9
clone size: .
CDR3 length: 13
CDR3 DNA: TGTGCCAGCAGCTTCAACACCCAGACTGGCTACACCTTC
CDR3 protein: CASSFNTQTGYTF

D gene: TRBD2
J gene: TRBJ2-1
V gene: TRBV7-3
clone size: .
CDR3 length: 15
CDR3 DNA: TGTGCCAGCAGCCTTAGCGGGAGGGTAGAGAATGAGCAGTTCTTC
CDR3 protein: CASSLSGRVENEQFF

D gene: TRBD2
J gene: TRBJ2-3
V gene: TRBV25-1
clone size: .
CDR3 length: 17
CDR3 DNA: TGTGCCAGCAGTGAATGGATGGCGGGAGGGCCTGTAGATACGCAGTATTTT
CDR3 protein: CASSEWMAGGPVDTQYF

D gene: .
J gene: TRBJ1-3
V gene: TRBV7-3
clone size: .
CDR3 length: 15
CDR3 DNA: TGTGCCAGCAGCTTAAGGGCAGGGAGTGGAAACACCATATATTTT
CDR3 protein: CASSLRAGSGNTIYF

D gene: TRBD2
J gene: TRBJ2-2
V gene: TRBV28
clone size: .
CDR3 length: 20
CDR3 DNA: TGTGCCAGCAGTCGAATCCCCACAGCGGGAGGGCTAATGAACACCGGGGAGCTGTTTTTT
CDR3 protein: CASSRIPTAGGLMNTGELFF

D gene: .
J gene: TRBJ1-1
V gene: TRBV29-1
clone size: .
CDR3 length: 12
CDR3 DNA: TGCAGCGTTGACAGGGTTAACACTGAAGCTTTCTTT
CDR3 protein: CSVDRVNTEAFF

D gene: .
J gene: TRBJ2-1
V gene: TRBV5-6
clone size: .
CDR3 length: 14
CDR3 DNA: TGTGCCAGCAGATCCAGACCAAGCTACAATGAGCAGTTCTTC
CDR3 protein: CASRSRPSYNEQFF

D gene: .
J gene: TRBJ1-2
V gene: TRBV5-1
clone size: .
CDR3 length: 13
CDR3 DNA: TGCGCCAGCAGCCTGGACCCCCTCTATGGCTACACCTTC
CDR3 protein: CASSLDPLYGYTF

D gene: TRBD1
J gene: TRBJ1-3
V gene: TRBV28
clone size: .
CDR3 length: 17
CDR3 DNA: TGTGCCAGCAGTTTCGGGGACAGCATATACTCTGGAAACACCATATATTTT
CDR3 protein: CASSFGDSIYSGNTIYF

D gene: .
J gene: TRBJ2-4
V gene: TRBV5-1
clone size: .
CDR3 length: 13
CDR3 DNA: TGCGCCAGCAGCTCGGTACCCGGGAACATTCAGTACTTC
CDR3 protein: CASSSVPGNIQYF

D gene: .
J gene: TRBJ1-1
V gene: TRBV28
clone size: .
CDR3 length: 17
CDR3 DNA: TGTGCCAGCATCCCCCTTGGGTTGGGGCAACAGAGATCGTCAGCTTTCTTT
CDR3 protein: CASIPLGLGQQRSSAFF

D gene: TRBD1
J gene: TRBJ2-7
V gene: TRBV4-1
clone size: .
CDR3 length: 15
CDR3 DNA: TGCGCCAGCAGCCAAAGGGACAGGGTTGCCTACGAGCAGTACTTC
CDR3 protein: CASSQRDRVAYEQYF

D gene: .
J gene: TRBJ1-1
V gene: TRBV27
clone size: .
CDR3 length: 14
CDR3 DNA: TGTGCCAGCAGTTCGCAACCCAGACACCCTGAAGCTTTCTTT
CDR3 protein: CASSSQPRHPEAFF

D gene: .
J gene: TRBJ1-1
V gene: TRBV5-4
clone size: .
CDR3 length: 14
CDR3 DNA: TGTGCCAGCAGCTTGGAAGGGTTGCGAGCTGAAGCTTTCTTT
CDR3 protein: CASSLEGLRAEAFF

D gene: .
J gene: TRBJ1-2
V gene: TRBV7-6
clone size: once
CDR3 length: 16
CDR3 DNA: TGTGCCAGCAGCTCATGGGGGGGGTCCCAAGTATCGGGCTACACCTTC
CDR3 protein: CASSSWGGSQVSGYTF

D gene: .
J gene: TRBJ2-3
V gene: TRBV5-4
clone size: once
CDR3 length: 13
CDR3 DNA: TGTGCCAGCAGCTTGGCCTTTGCAGATACGCAGTATTTT
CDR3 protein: CASSLAFADTQYF

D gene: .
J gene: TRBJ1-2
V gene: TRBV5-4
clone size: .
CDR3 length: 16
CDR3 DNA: TGTGCCAGCAGCTCACCGGTCCTAACAGGCTGGGAGGGCTACACCTTC
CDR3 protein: CASSSPVLTGWEGYTF

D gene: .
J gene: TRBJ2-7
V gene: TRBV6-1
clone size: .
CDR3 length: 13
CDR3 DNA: TGTGCCAGCAGTGTACTACTAGTAGGCGAGCAGTACTTC
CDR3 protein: CASSVLLVGEQYF

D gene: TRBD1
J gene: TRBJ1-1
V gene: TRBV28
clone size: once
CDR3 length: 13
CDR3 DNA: TGTGCCAGCGGAGACAGGGCGAACACTGAAGCTTTCTTT
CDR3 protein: CASGDRANTEAFF

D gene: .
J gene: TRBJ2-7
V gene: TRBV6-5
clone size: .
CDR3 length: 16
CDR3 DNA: TGTGCCAGCAGTTACTCGAGCAGGGACCACTTTTACGAGCAGTACTTC
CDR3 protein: CASSYSSRDHFYEQYF

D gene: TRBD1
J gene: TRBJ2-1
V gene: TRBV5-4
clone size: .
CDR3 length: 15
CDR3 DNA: TGTGCCAGCAGCTTCCGGGACAGGGGTACCAATGAGCAGTTCTTC
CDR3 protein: CASSFRDRGTNEQFF

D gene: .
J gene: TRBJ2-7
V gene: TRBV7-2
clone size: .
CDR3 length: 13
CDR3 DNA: TGTGCCAGCAGCTTAGGAACTTACTACGAGCAGTACTTC
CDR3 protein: CASSLGTYYEQYF

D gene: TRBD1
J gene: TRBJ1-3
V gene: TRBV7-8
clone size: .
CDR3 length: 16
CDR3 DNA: TGTGCCAGCAGCCCACCGACAGGGGGCGTCGGAAACACCATATATTTT
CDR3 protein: CASSPPTGGVGNTIYF

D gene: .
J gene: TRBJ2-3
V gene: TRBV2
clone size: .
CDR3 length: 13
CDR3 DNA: TGTGCCAGCAGTGGGGACCTCACAGATACGCAGTATTTT
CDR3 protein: CASSGDLTDTQYF

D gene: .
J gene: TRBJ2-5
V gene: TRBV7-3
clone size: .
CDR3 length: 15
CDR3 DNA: TGTGCCAGCAGCCTTAAGGCGGGGCCTCAAGAGACCCAGTACTTC
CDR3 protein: CASSLKAGPQETQYF

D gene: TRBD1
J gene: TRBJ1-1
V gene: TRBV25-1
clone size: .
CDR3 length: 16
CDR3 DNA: TGTGCCAGCAGTGGATTCCCCGGACAGGGGGGCACTGAAGCTTTCTTT
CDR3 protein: CASSGFPGQGGTEAFF

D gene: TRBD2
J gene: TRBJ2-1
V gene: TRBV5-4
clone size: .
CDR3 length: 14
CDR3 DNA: TGTGCCAGCAGCTTAGCGGGGATACACAATGAGCAGTTCTTC
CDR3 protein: CASSLAGIHNEQFF

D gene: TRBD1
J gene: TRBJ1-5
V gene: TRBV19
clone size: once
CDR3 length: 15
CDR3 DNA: TGTGCCAGTAACCGACAGGGGCATAGCAATCAGCCCCAGCATTTT
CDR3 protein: CASNRQGHSNQPQHF

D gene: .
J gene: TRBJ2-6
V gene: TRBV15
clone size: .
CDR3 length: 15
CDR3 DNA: TGTGCCACCAGCAGACCCCGGGCCGCCTCCGACGTCCTGACTTTC
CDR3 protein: CATSRPRAASDVLTF

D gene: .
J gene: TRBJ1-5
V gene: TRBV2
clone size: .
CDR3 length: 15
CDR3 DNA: TGTGCCAGCAGCGCGCAGGGAATCGGCAATCAGCCCCAGCATTTT
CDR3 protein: CASSAQGIGNQPQHF

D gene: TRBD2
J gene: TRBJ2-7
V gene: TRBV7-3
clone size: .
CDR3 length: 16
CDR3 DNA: TGTGCCAGCAGCTTAGGGACTAGCGGGTCCCTCTACGAGCAGTACTTC
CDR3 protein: CASSLGTSGSLYEQYF

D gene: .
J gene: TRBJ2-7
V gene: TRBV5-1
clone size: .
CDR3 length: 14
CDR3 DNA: TGCGCCAGCAGCAATCTAGCGACTTCCTACGAGCAGTACTTC
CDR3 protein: CASSNLATSYEQYF

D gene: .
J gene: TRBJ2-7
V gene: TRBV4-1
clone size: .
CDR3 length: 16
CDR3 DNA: TGCGCCAGCAGCCAAGTAGGTACAGGTTTTACCTACGAGCAGTACTTC
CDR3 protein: CASSQVGTGFTYEQYF

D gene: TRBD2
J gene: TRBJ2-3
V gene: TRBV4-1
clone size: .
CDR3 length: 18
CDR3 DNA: TGCGCCAGCAGCCAAGATAGACTAGCGGGAGGAACGGGGGATACGCAGTATTTT
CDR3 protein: CASSQDRLAGGTGDTQYF